The 20 T cell receptor beta chains reported below all come from one sample, sequenced in a study of blood T cell repertoires in COVID-19. Assay: immunoSEQ multiplex PCR; the TCRdb copy retains only in-frame clones and omits some. The sample carries under 95,000 clones, around nine tenths recorded once. The specimen was peripheral blood. Every receptor here comes from a man aged 35 to 55 with acute or convalescent COVID-19.

The chain has TRBV29-1 and TRBJ2-1, with a weak D call TRBD1 (6 bases). The germline V gene encodes CDR1 SQVTM and CDR2 ANQGSEA. The CDR3 totals 12 residues. The germline V and J ends were trimmed by 5 bases and 4 bases, with 9 bases remaining between them. CDR3 protein: CSVFRGYNEQFF. The DNA of the CDR3 is TGCAGCGTTTTCAGGGGTTACAATGAGCAGTTCTTC.

The V gene is TRBV27, the J gene TRBJ2-7, with a weak D call TRBD1 (5 bases). V lost 6 bases and J lost 2, with 11 bases in between. Germline V CDR1 and CDR2: MNHEY, SMNVEV (reference sequence). The CDR3 is 13 residues long. CDR3: CASRTGNPYEQYF. CDR3 sequence (DNA): TGTGCCAGCAGAACAGGAAATCCCTACGAGCAGTACTTC.

The rearrangement links TRBV12-5 to TRBJ2-7; tentative D call: TRBD2 (6 bases). The germline V gene encodes CDR1 LGHNT and CDR2 FRNRAP. Trimming stripped 3 bases from V and 2 bases from J, with 11 bases between. This CDR3 region has 14 residues. The CDR3 region has the DNA TGTGCTAGTGGTTTCGCGACGGGGGCCTACGAGCAGTACTTC. This codes for CASGFATGAYEQYF.

The chain uses TRBV19 and TRBJ2-7; no definite D call. This CDR3 comprises 12 residues. The V end was cut by 4 bases, the J end by 6 bases, with 10 bases between. The germline V gene has CDR1 LNHDA and CDR2 SQIVND (reference sequence). Written as DNA, the CDR3 is TGTGCCAGTAGTACCTCGATGGCCGAGCAGTACTTC. Residues: CASSTSMAEQYF.

The chain combines TRBV19 with TRBJ1-1; D is possibly TRBD1 (5 bases). The CDR3 runs to 13 residues. The V end lost 10 bases, the J end lost 5 bases, and 17 bases lay between the germline ends. In germline, CDR1 is LNHDA, CDR2 SQIVND (reference sequence). The chain's CDR3 is CATQDTPETEAFF. CDR3 sequence (DNA): TGTGCCACTCAGGACACCCCCGAAACTGAAGCTTTCTTT. Looking up the rest from reference TRBV19 and TRBJ1-1 gives the full variable domain: DGGITQSPKYLFRKEGQNVTLSCEQNLNHDAMYWYRQDPGQGLRLIYYSQIVNDFQKGDIAEGYSVSREKKESFPLTVTSAQKNPTAFYLCATQDTPETEAFFGQGTRLTVV.

The V and J genes are TRBV19 and TRBJ2-1; 8 bases line up with TRBD1. The CDR3 extends over 14 amino acids. Trimming removed 1 base from V and 9 bases from J; junction bases left unmatched: 5. The germline V gene encodes CDR1 LNHDA and CDR2 SQIVND (reference sequence). The CDR3 here is CASSIARTGTEQFF. CDR3 bases: TGTGCCAGTAGTATAGCAAGGACAGGGACTGAGCAGTTCTTC.

As DNA, the CDR3 is TGTGCCACCAGCAGAGATCCTGCGGAGGACAGACTGTTTTTT. Its protein product is CATSRDPAEDRLFF. The rearrangement links TRBV15 to TRBJ1-4; D might be TRBD1 (6 bases). This CDR3 is built from 14 residues. Germline lookup yields CDR1 LNHNV and CDR2 YYDKDF (reference sequence). V lost 0 bases and J 13 bases, leaving 15 bases between the germline ends.

This clone was found a few times. The V call is TRBV7-8, the J call TRBJ1-2; 8 bases are shared with TRBD1. The CDR3 runs to 13 residues. CDR1 and CDR2 from the germline V gene are SGHVS and FQNEAQ. V shed 2 bases, J shed 8 bases, and the junction held 4 bases outside the gene matches. Here the CDR3 DNA reads TGTGCCAGCAGCTTACAGGGGGCCCGGGGCTACACCTTC. Translation gives CASSLQGARGYTF.

The chain carries TRBV7-8 and TRBJ1-2; a weak D match, TRBD1 (5 bases). V lost 2 bases and J 2 bases, leaving 6 bases between the germline ends. This CDR3 comprises 13 residues. Germline lookup yields CDR1 SGHVS and CDR2 FQNEAQ. Here the CDR3 reads CASSLQGNYGYTF. The CDR3 DNA sequence: TGTGCCAGCAGCTTACAGGGAAACTATGGCTACACCTTC.

This rearrangement joins TRBV3-1 (or the pseudogene TRBV3-2) to TRBJ2-3; no reliable D call. This CDR3 has 13 residues. Germline loops: CDR1 LGHDT, CDR2 YNNKEL (reference sequence). V lost 3 bases to trimming and J lost 3 bases, with 7 bases between them. Here the CDR3 DNA reads TGTGCCAGCAGCCAGAGGTTGACAGATACGCAGTATTTT. Encoded protein: CASSQRLTDTQYF.

The rearrangement uses TRBV6-1 and TRBJ2-5, with 7 bases lining up with TRBD2. The CDR3 is 14 residues long. Germline V gene lookup returns CDR1 MNHNS and CDR2 SASEGT. Unmatched junction bases numbered 3, after V lost 1 base and J lost 4 bases. The CDR3 nucleotides read TGTGCCAGCAGTGAAGGGTGGGGGGGAGAGACCCAGTACTTC. It translates to CASSEGWGGETQYF.

This chain uses TRBV11-2 with TRBJ2-7; 8 bases match TRBD1. J was trimmed by 0 bases and V by 5 bases; bases with no gene match: 6. The CDR3 sequence is 15 residues long. Germline V gene data show CDR1 as SGHAT and CDR2 as FQNNGV. The CDR3 coding sequence is TGTGCCAGCAGCCGGACAGGGCTGAGCTCCTACGAGCAGTACTTC. Translation: CASSRTGLSSYEQYF.

This chain links TRBV18 with TRBJ1-5, with D perhaps TRBD1 (5 bases). Germline CDR1 and CDR2: KGHSH and LQKENI. The CDR3 is 14 amino acids. V lost 1 base and J 7 bases, leaving 11 bases between the germline ends. CDR3 in amino acids: CASSPRQGNQPQHF. The CDR3, as DNA: TGTGCCAGCTCACCACGGCAGGGTAACCAGCCCCAGCATTTT.

The chain couples TRBV5-4 to TRBJ2-3, with D possibly being TRBD1 (6 bases). The CDR3 is made up of 13 amino acids. CDR1 is SGHNT, CDR2 YYREEE, per germline (reference sequence). Trimming removed 4 bases from V and 4 bases from J, with 10 bases in between. CDR3: CASSAGVPDTQYF. CDR3 in DNA: TGTGCCAGCAGCGCAGGGGTGCCAGATACGCAGTATTTT.

J is TRBJ2-1 and V is TRBV29-1, with 10 bases that match TRBD2. This CDR3 comprises 15 residues. The germline V gene encodes CDR1 SQVTM and CDR2 ANQGSEA. J lost 3 bases, V lost 3 bases, and 5 bases had no gene match. The CDR3 here is CSVDGGLAYYNEQFF. Here the CDR3 DNA reads TGCAGCGTTGATGGGGGACTAGCGTACTACAATGAGCAGTTCTTC.

This chain uses TRBV4-2 with TRBJ1-5, with unresolved D. The CDR3 runs to 13 residues. Trimming took 1 base from V and 2 from J, leaving 3 bases between them. CDR1 is LGHNA, CDR2 YNFKEQ, per germline. The CDR3, as DNA: TGTGCCAGCAGCCAAGTCGGCAATCAGCCCCAGCATTTT. Translated: CASSQVGNQPQHF.

This clone showed up just a few times. V and J are TRBV3-1 (or the pseudogene TRBV3-2) and TRBJ2-1, with a weak D call TRBD2 (5 bases). The CDR3 covers 11 residues. Trimming removed 4 bases from V and 13 bases from J, with 11 bases in between. Germline CDR1 reads LGHDT; CDR2 reads YNNKEL (reference sequence). CDR3 loop: CASSLSVKQFF. CDR3 bases: TGTGCCAGCAGCCTTAGCGTCAAACAGTTCTTC.

This sequence joins TRBV6-5 and TRBJ1-1, with D tentatively TRBD1 (5 bases). The CDR3 is made up of 15 amino acids. Germline lookup yields CDR1 MNHEY and CDR2 SVGAGI. V was shortened by 7 bases and J by 0 bases, with 15 bases between the two germline ends. The CDR3 spells CASNWRAGLNTEAFF. CDR3 DNA: TGTGCCAGCAATTGGAGGGCAGGGTTGAACACTGAAGCTTTCTTT.

CDR3 sequence (DNA): TGCGCCAGCAGCTTGGCTGCTAACTATGGCTACACCTTC. Its translation is CASSLAANYGYTF. The V and J genes are TRBV5-1 and TRBJ1-2; D remains ambiguous. CDR1 is SGHRS and CDR2 is YFSETQ in the germline V gene. The V gene lost 0 bases and the J gene lost 0 bases, with 3 bases spanning the gap. CDR3 length equals 13 residues. The variable domain in full, completed from reference TRBV5-1 and TRBJ1-2, reads KAGVTQTPRYLIKTRGQQVTLSCSPISGHRSVSWYQQTPGQGLQFLFEYFSETQRNKGNFPGRFSGRQFSNSRSEMNVSTLELGDSALYLCASSLAANYGYTFGSGTRLTVV.

The V call is TRBV7-2, the J call TRBJ1-5, with 9 positions matching TRBD1. The CDR3 totals 15 residues. CDR1 is SGHTA, CDR2 FQGNSA, per germline. V shed 5 bases and J 6 bases; nucleotides not matched to a gene: 8. CDR3 loop: CASSGGQGFGQPQHF. CDR3 bases: TGTGCCAGCAGCGGTGGACAGGGGTTTGGTCAGCCCCAGCATTTT.